This TCR beta chain was observed in a study of T cell responses to AZD1222 COVID-19 vaccine. Study overall: Both about-4-week and about-12-week second-dose recipients were combined.

Profiled with immunoSEQ multiplex PCR; TCRdb holds only in-frame clones, not every one. Of 90,000 to 150,000 clones detected, under 90% appear once; the ten largest clones hold approximately 4.8%. Trimming took off 4 bases at V and 2 bases at J, with 13 bases between the two ends. This CDR3 is built from 15 residues. Per the germline V gene, CDR1 is SGHRS and CDR2 is YFSETQ. Sequenced here: peripheral blood, sampled on day 0 of AZD1222 vaccination. The receptor comes from an adult in good health. The J gene is TRBJ2-1, the V gene TRBV5-1; D may correspond to TRBD1 or TRBD2 (5 bases each). CDR3 DNA sequence: TGCGCCAGCAGCACCGGGGACGGAACCTACAATGAGCAGTTCTTC. Translating it yields CASSTGDGTYNEQFF.